The clone carrying this TCR beta chain was picked up a small number of times. The germline V gene encodes CDR1 GTSNPN and CDR2 SVGIG (reference sequence). J was trimmed by 6 bases and V by 2 bases; bases with no gene match: 9. CDR3 length equals 15 residues. In the authors' methods: The assay estimated nucleated cells by amplifying reference gene primers. Assay: immunoSEQ multiplex PCR; the TCRdb copy retains only in-frame clones and omits some. From that table come the V and J calls and clone size; the DNA was used to work out D and trimming. The table shows about 210,000 clones, with 83% occurring only once. The sample comes from a study of blood T cell repertoires in COVID-19. Across the study: The United States, Italy and Spain were the sources of the acute and convalescent COVID-19 samples. Nucleic acid was either cDNA or gDNA, and it came from T cells, B-cell-depleted T cells, or PBMCs.

The clonotype originates from a woman aged 40 to 55 with active or convalescent COVID-19. V gene TRBV30 combines with J gene TRBJ2-3; 9 bases map to TRBD2. The sample consisted of peripheral blood. Here the CDR3 reads CAWSSGGRAWDTQYF. The CDR3 bases are TGTGCCTGGAGTTCCGGCGGGAGGGCCTGGGATACGCAGTATTTT.